This T cell receptor (beta chain) was documented in a study of blood T cells in healthy people across ages. Findings and caveats of the study: Researchers said unsorted PBMCs prevented a conclusive naive versus antigen-experienced comparison.

V lost 4 bases, J lost 2 bases, and 9 bases stayed unmatched. The CDR3 runs 15 residues. Germline V CDR1 and CDR2: SGHRS, YFSETQ. This clonotype has at least ten counts. The antigen is not known. Alongside a J-beta primer mix, a sample-barcoded 5' primer served in a second PCR lasting roughly 6 to 12 cycles. Using its own MiXCR run on the 5' RACE reads, TCRdb lists one record per CDR3 protein. Of 650,000 to 700,000 distinct CDR3 sequences listed, around 32% are singletons. Each donor was a healthy Caucasian individual from Russia, aged about 6 to 95. This clonotype was sampled from a woman of 80 years or more in good health. The sample taken for sequencing was blood. The chain joins TRBV5-1 to TRBJ2-7, with 7 bases identical to TRBD1. CDR3 nucleotide sequence: TGCGCCAGCAGCCTCCGACAGGGCTCAACCTACGAGCAGTACTTC. It yields the protein CASSLRQGSTYEQYF.